The 5 T cell receptor beta chains reported below all come from one sample, sequenced in a study of PD-L1 blockade in urothelial cancer. The data were produced by immunoSEQ multiplex PCR, yet TCRdb's version contains in-frame clones alone and is incomplete. The sample lists about 72,000 clones, around 87% occurring once. Time point given: pretreatment peripheral blood. This specimen was PBMCs, taken around atezolizumab (anti-PD-L1) treatment. These receptors originate from a man aged 55 to 69 with urothelial cancer.

The gene calls are TRBV6-1 and TRBJ1-1; D not certain. Germline lookup yields CDR1 MNHNS and CDR2 SASEGT. There are 13 residues in the CDR3. The V gene lost 7 bases and the J gene lost 0 bases, with 9 bases spanning the gap. The CDR3 spells CASTYSLNTEAFF. The CDR3 DNA is TGTGCCAGCACCTACAGTCTGAACACTGAAGCTTTCTTT.

V and J are TRBV6-5 and TRBJ2-7; a weak D match, TRBD2 (6 bases). V lost 2 bases, J lost 0 bases, and 11 bases lay in between. Germline V CDR1 and CDR2: MNHEY, SVGAGI. CDR3 length: 15 amino acids. CDR3 residues: CASSYGQTSSYEQYF. CDR3 coding DNA: TGTGCCAGCAGTTACGGGCAGACTAGCTCCTACGAGCAGTACTTC.

The rearrangement uses TRBV5-1 and TRBJ2-3; D not resolved. Germline V gene sequence: CDR1 SGHRS, CDR2 YFSETQ. The ends were cut back, 0 bases at V and 3 bases at J, with 2 bases in the middle. The CDR3 has 12 amino acids. The CDR3 DNA is TGCGCCAGCAGCTTGGCTACAGATACGCAGTATTTT. Its protein product is CASSLATDTQYF.

V gene TRBV9 combines with J gene TRBJ2-5; 11 bases are shared with TRBD2. The CDR3 runs to 17 residues. V was clipped by 0 bases and J by 4 bases; unmatched bases: 8. Germline CDR1 reads SGDLS; CDR2 reads YYNGEE. The CDR3 loop reads CASSVGLAGGIPETQYF. The CDR3 nucleotides are TGTGCCAGCAGCGTAGGTCTAGCGGGGGGCATTCCAGAGACCCAGTACTTC.

V is TRBV6-1 and J is TRBJ1-2; D is perhaps TRBD1 (6 bases). CDR3 size: 14 residues. Germline V lookup: CDR1 MNHNS, CDR2 SASEGT. Trimming cost V 5 bases and J 5 bases, with 15 bases left between them. The CDR3 loop is CASSKSRGEYGYTF. The CDR3 DNA reads TGTGCCAGCAGTAAGTCCAGGGGAGAGTATGGCTACACCTTC.